The entry below describes one T cell receptor beta chain. Antigen specificity is unknown. Repertoires were generated with immunoSEQ multiplex PCR, while TCRdb's copy carries only in-frame clones and drops some. Altogether 45,000 to 50,000 clones are present, roughly 91% being singletons, with the ten largest covering around 6.1%. The data were taken from a study of graft-versus-host responses after intestinal transplantation. Across the study: All recipients got anti-thymocyte globulin induction, then tacrolimus and steroids for approximately 3 years.

The CDR3 has 14 residues. Germline CDR1 and CDR2: SQVTM and ANQGSEA. With 6 bases removed from V and 0 bases from J, the gap between germline ends came to 11 bases. General study points: Individuals who had graft-donor T cell macrochimerism had allografts that showed high graft-versus-host to host-versus-graft clonal ratios. There were GvH clones found in recipient marrow, and some of them appeared first in ileum or blood.

The TCR originated in a human patient who received an intestinal transplant, so some T cells may come from the graft donor. The source material was PBMCs, sampled about 800 days after a first intestinal transplant, on the day of a second. V is TRBV29-1 and J is TRBJ1-4, with no clear D. CDR3 sequence reads: CSVGFLSTNEKLFF. The DNA of the CDR3 is TGCAGCGTCGGCTTCCTTTCAACTAATGAAAAACTGTTTTTT.